These 16 T cell receptor beta chains share one sample of origin, sequenced in a study of shared clonotypes between healthy human individuals (TCRdb year 2020). The library was prepared using the immunoSEQ multiplex PCR assay. What TCRdb holds here is the immuneACCESS table cut down to in-frame rearrangements. Part of the clones is not present; checked against another copy, under half of the missing clones reflect an unresolved V gene, and the others are unexplained. Present in this sample are roughly 1,500,000 clones, approximately 98.5% of which were seen just once. The ten largest clonotypes hold about 0.35% of the sample. Sequencing used naive CD4+ T cells sorted from blood. The sample's cell subset or site, from its label and the paper: CD45RA+ positively selected. These receptors were obtained from a man aged 25 to 40 in good health.

The chain combines TRBV15 with TRBJ1-5; 8 positions agree with TRBD1. The germline V gene has CDR1 LNHNV and CDR2 YYDKDF (reference sequence). The CDR3 length is 17 residues. J gave up 2 bases and V 1 base, and 7 bases lay outside the gene matches. CDR3: CATSRGTGKVGNQPQHF. The CDR3 bases are TGTGCCACCAGCAGAGGGACAGGGAAAGTCGGCAATCAGCCCCAGCATTTT.

This chain connects TRBV19 to TRBJ1-1; 8 bases are shared with TRBD1. CDR3 length: 15 amino acids. V was pared by 2 bases and J by 11 bases, with 13 bases of the junction left unmatched. Germline V gene lookup returns CDR1 LNHDA and CDR2 SQIVND (reference sequence). The CDR3 nucleotides are TGTGCCAGTAGTATATTTCTGACAGGGGCGGATGGGGCTTTCTTT. Translation: CASSIFLTGADGAFF. The full variable domain, completed using reference TRBV19 and TRBJ1-1, is DGGITQSPKYLFRKEGQNVTLSCEQNLNHDAMYWYRQDPGQGLRLIYYSQIVNDFQKGDIAEGYSVSREKKESFPLTVTSAQKNPTAFYLCASSIFLTGADGAFFGQGTRLTVV.

The chain uses TRBV10-1 and TRBJ2-1, with a possible D match to TRBD2 (6 bases). The CDR3 spans 15 residues. The V and J ends lost 3 bases and 5 bases respectively, with 14 bases between them. Germline values: CDR1 WNHNN, CDR2 SYGVQD (reference sequence). CDR3 amino acids: CASSESSGPNNEQFF. CDR3 in DNA: TGCGCCAGCAGTGAAAGTAGCGGTCCGAACAATGAGCAGTTCTTC.

The sample holds one count of this clone. This CDR3 is also generated by other DNA sequences in the sample. CDR3 nucleotide sequence: TGCAGTGCTACCAGTTCCTACGAGCAGTACTTC. It codes for CSATSSYEQYF. This chain links TRBV20-1 with TRBJ2-7; D is unresolved. V was shortened by 4 bases and J by 1 base, with 5 bases between the two germline ends. This CDR3 comprises 11 residues. Germline CDR1 is DFQATT and CDR2 is SNEGSKA (reference sequence).

This sequence joins TRBV14 and TRBJ1-1; D not resolved. V lost 2 bases to trimming and J lost 8 bases, with 21 bases between them. This CDR3 contains 16 residues. The germline gives CDR1 SGHDN, CDR2 FVKESK. This chain's CDR3 is CASSQSHLRTESEAFF. The CDR3 DNA is TGTGCCAGCAGCCAATCCCACTTAAGGACCGAATCAGAAGCTTTCTTT.

This rearrangement joins TRBV9 to TRBJ2-2; TRBD1 matches 11 bases. This CDR3 has 21 residues. V lost 4 bases to trimming and J lost 2 bases; unmatched junction nucleotides: 19. Germline CDR1 is SGDLS and CDR2 is YYNGEE. CDR3 DNA: TGTGCCAGCAGCCCTCAGGGACAGGGGGTTAAGCGTGGGAGAAACACCGGGGAGCTGTTTTTT. Its translation: CASSPQGQGVKRGRNTGELFF.

CDR3 loop: CASANGGNTEAFF. CDR3 nucleotide sequence: TGTGCCAGCGCCAACGGGGGGAACACTGAAGCTTTCTTT. The genes are TRBV7-3 and TRBJ1-1, with a possible D match to TRBD1 (5 bases). CDR3 size: 13 residues. The germline V gene encodes CDR1 SGHTA and CDR2 FQGTGA. Trimming took off 8 bases at V and 1 base at J, with 11 bases between the two ends. Based on the CDR3 plus reference TRBV7-3 and TRBJ1-1, the full variable domain is GAGVSQTPSNKVTEKGKYVELRCDPISGHTALYWYRQSLGQGPEFLIYFQGTGAADDSGLPNDRFFAVRPEGSVSTLKIQRTERGDSAVYLCASANGGNTEAFFGQGTRLTVV.

The chain employs TRBV28 and TRBJ2-3; 12 bases match TRBD2. There are 13 residues in the CDR3. Trimming cost V 8 bases and J 8 bases; bases outside gene matches: 5. Germline lookup yields CDR1 MDHEN and CDR2 SYDVKM. The DNA for the CDR3 is TGTGCCAGCTTTGGACTAGCGGGAAGTACGCAGTATTTT. Protein sequence: CASFGLAGSTQYF. Variable domain in full (rest from reference TRBV28 and TRBJ2-3): DVKVTQSSRYLVKRTGEKVFLECVQDMDHENMFWYRQDPGLGLRLIYFSYDVKMKEKGDIPEGYSVSREKKERFSLILESASTNQTSMYLCASFGLAGSTQYFGPGTRLTVL.

The chain uses TRBV5-6 and TRBJ2-5; D is unresolved. Per germline, CDR1 SGHDT and CDR2 YYEEEE. V was trimmed by 4 bases and J by 5 bases, leaving 9 bases between them. The CDR3 runs 12 residues. The CDR3 reads CASSRLEETQYF. In nucleotides, the CDR3 is TGTGCCAGCAGCAGGTTGGAGGAGACCCAGTACTTC.

The V call is TRBV7-9, the J call TRBJ1-5; D is unclear. V was shortened by 5 bases and J by 0 bases, with 8 bases between the two germline ends. CDR3 length: 14 amino acids. Germline V gene lookup returns CDR1 SEHNR and CDR2 FQNEAQ (reference sequence). The CDR3 DNA follows: TGTGCCAGCAGCACAGAGAGTAGCAATCAGCCCCAGCATTTT. Translated: CASSTESSNQPQHF.

This rearrangement joins TRBV6-5 to TRBJ2-7; tentative D call: TRBD1 (6 bases). V dropped 8 bases and J dropped 5 bases, with 22 bases sitting between them. CDR1 and CDR2 from the germline V gene are MNHEY and SVGAGI. The CDR3 consists of 15 residues. The CDR3 protein is CASGGPRGVVHEQYF. CDR3 in DNA: TGTGCCAGCGGGGGCCCCCGAGGTGTCGTCCACGAGCAGTACTTC.

The chain uses TRBV10-3 and TRBJ2-5, with 14 bases identical to TRBD2. The germline CDR1 and CDR2 sequences are ENHRY and SYGVKD. The CDR3 runs to 17 residues. Trimming at V came to 4 bases and at J to 5 bases, leaving 9 bases not matched to a gene. The CDR3 region is CAISGGLAGVSAETQYF. The DNA of the CDR3 is TGTGCCATCAGTGGGGGACTAGCGGGAGTTAGTGCGGAGACCCAGTACTTC.

The chain employs TRBV18 and TRBJ1-1, with a tentative D call TRBD1 (5 bases). The CDR3 loop spans 16 amino acids. V lost 6 bases and J lost 0, with 17 bases in between. Germline V gives CDR1 KGHSH, CDR2 LQKENI. The CDR3 protein is CASSQEGNLMNTEAFF. CDR3 sequence (DNA): TGTGCCAGCTCGCAGGAGGGGAATCTGATGAACACTGAAGCTTTCTTT. Based on the CDR3 plus reference TRBV18 and TRBJ1-1, the full variable domain is NAGVMQNPRHLVRRRGQEARLRCSPMKGHSHVYWYRQLPEEGLKFMVYLQKENIIDESGMPKERFSAEFPKEGPSILRIQQVVRGDSAAYFCASSQEGNLMNTEAFFGQGTRLTVV.

As for this clone: The junction differs from germline at one of its ends, possibly a read error. The chain uses TRBV5-1 and TRBJ2-5, with TRBD2 matching over 7 bases. Looked up from germline, CDR1 is SGHRS and CDR2 is YFSETQ. This CDR3 region has 16 residues. In nucleotides, the CDR3 is TGCGCCACCAGCCCTCGTGGTAGCGGGTCGCAAGAGACCCAGTACTTC. This translates into CATSPRGSGSQETQYF. Filled out from reference TRBV5-1 and TRBJ2-5, the complete variable domain reads KAGVTQTPRYLIKTRGQQVTLSCSPISGHRSVSWYQQTPGQGLQFLFEYFSETQRNKGNFPGRFSGRQFSNSRSEMNVSTLELGDSALYLCATSPRGSGSQETQYFGPGTRLLVL.

The table lists this clone with a count of one. This chain joins TRBV7-2 and TRBJ1-5; D may be TRBD1 (5 bases). V was trimmed by 0 bases and J by 10 bases, leaving 13 bases between them. The germline CDR1 and CDR2 sequences are SGHTA and FQGNSA. The length of the CDR3 is 14 residues. The CDR3 bases are TGTGCCAGCAGCTTAGCGAGGGGTGGAGGACCCCAGCATTTT. Residues: CASSLARGGGPQHF.

This clone showed up just once. The gene calls are TRBV5-5 and TRBJ2-7; TRBD1 aligns across 10 bases. Germline V gene lookup returns CDR1 SGHKS and CDR2 YYEKEE (reference sequence). After removal of 3 bases from V and 6 bases from J, the junction contained 12 bases not matched to a gene. The CDR3 extends over 16 amino acids. Here the CDR3 DNA reads TGTGCCAGCAGCTGGCTACCGGGACAGGGGCAAGGCGAGCAGTACTTC. This translates into CASSWLPGQGQGEQYF. Based on the CDR3 plus reference TRBV5-5 and TRBJ2-7, the full variable domain is DAGVTQSPTHLIKTRGQQVTLRCSPISGHKSVSWYQQVLGQGPQFIFQYYEKEERGRGNFPDRFSARQFPNYSSELNVNALLLGDSALYLCASSWLPGQGQGEQYFGPGTRLTVT.